This TCR beta chain appears in the sequencing data of a study of blood T cell repertoires in COVID-19. The CDR3 has 16 residues. Germline trimming cut 4 bases from V and 6 bases from J; bases unmatched to any gene: 12. Germline CDR1 and CDR2: MDHEN and SYDVKM. The table came from immunoSEQ multiplex PCR; TCRdb's copy has only in-frame clones and leaves some out. This sample has about 210,000 clones, with 80% to 85% found just once. The sequence was obtained from a woman between 45 and 60 years old with acute COVID-19. V gene TRBV28 combines with J gene TRBJ2-7, with TRBD2 matching 10 bases. The source material was PBMCs or T cells enriched from blood (not recorded which). This CDR3 is CASSSLKLAGAAEQYF. The CDR3 region has the DNA TGTGCCAGCAGTTCTCTAAAGCTAGCGGGAGCAGCCGAGCAGTACTTC.